The 2 T cell receptor beta chains given below trace back to one sample, sequenced in a study of Ad26.COV2.S vaccination and SARS-CoV-2 variants. This sample's treatment: some 19 received Ad26.COV2.S at low or high dose, single or two shots; 5 received placebo; per-sample allocation not given. The study sampled participants on day 63 after the first vaccine or placebo injection. Method: immunoSEQ multiplex PCR; TCRdb's copy keeps in-frame clones and lacks some. The data contain some 350,000 clones, 85% of them singletons. The sequencing here drew on peripheral blood, taken in a trial of Ad26.COV2.S vaccine versus placebo. The receptors here all came from a person between 18 and 65 years old who received the Ad26.COV2.S COVID-19 vaccine or a placebo.

This clone has a handful of counts. The V gene is TRBV5-3, the J gene TRBJ1-5; D not resolved. TRBV5-3 falls under the ORF class, with uncertain function. Trimming took 2 bases from V and 3 from J, leaving 12 bases between them. This CDR3 is 15 amino acids long. The CDR3 sequence: CARSFRARNNQPQHF. The CDR3 DNA sequence: TGTGCCAGAAGCTTTAGGGCGCGGAACAATCAGCCCCAGCATTTT.

This rearrangement joins TRBV28 to TRBJ2-7, with D perhaps TRBD2 (6 bases). This CDR3 spans 15 amino acids. CDR1 is MDHEN, CDR2 SYDVKM, per germline. Trimming cost V 1 base and J 2 bases, with 12 bases left between them. CDR3 sequence reads: CASSLSAGHPYEQYF. DNA for the CDR3: TGTGCCAGCAGTTTATCGGCGGGGCACCCCTACGAGCAGTACTTC.